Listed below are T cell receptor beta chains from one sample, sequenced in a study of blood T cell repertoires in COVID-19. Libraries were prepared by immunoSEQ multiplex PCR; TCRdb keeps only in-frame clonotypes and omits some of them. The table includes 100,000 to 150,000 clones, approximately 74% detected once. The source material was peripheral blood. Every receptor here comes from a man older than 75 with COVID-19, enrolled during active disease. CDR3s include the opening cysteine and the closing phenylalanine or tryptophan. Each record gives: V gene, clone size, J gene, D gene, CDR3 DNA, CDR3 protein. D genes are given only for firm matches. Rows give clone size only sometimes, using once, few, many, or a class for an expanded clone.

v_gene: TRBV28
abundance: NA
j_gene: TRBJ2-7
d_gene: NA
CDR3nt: TGTGCCAGCAGTTTAGGCAGGATCTACGAGCAGTACTTC
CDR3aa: CASSLGRIYEQYF

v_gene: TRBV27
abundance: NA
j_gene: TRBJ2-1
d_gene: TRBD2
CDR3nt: TGTGCCAGCAGTTATACTAGCGGACTCTACAATGAGCAGTTCTTC
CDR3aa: CASSYTSGLYNEQFF

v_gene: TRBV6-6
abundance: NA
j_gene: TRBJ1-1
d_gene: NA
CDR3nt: TGTGCCAGCAGCCTAGACAGGTTAGAAGGCACTGAAGCTTTCTTT
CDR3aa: CASSLDRLEGTEAFF

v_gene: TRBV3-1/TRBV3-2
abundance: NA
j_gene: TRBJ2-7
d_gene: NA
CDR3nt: TGTGCCAGCAGTCCGACTCAACCCCGATACTACGAGCAGTACTTC
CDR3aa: CASSPTQPRYYEQYF

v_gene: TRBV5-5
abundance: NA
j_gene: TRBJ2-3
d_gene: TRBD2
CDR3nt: TGTGCCAGCAGCTTGGCCCCGACTAGCGGGAGCACAGATACGCAGTATTTT
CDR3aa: CASSLAPTSGSTDTQYF

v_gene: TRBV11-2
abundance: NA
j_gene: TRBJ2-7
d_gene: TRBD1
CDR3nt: TGTGCCAGCAGCCGGGACAGCTCCTACGAGCAGTACTTC
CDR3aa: CASSRDSSYEQYF

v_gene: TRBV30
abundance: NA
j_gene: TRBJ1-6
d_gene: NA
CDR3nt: TGTGCCTGGGAGGGGACATATGATTCACCCCTCCACTTT
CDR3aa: CAWEGTYDSPLHF

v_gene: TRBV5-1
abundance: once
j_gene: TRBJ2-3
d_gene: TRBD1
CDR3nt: TGCGCCAGCAGCTTATTCTCCGGGACAGGGGGTTTGCGGCCGCTTGGGACGCAGTATTTT
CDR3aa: CASSLFSGTGGLRPLGTQYF

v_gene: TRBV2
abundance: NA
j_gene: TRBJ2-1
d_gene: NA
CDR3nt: TGTGCCAGCAGTGAAGCGGAGGGGAAGACTAGTAACAATGAGCAGTTCTTC
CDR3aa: CASSEAEGKTSNNEQFF

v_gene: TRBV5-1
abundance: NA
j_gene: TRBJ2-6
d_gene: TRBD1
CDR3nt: TGCGCCAGCAGCTTGGAGCAGGGGGTGGGGGCCAACGTCCTGACTTTC
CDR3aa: CASSLEQGVGANVLTF

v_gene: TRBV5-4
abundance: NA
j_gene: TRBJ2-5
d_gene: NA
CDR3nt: TGTGCCAGCAGCTTCCCCGGGGGGCCAGAGACCCAGTACTTC
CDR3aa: CASSFPGGPETQYF

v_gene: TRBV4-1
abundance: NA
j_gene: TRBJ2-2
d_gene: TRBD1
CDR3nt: TGCGCCAGCAGCTGGACAGGGACCGGGGAGCTGTTTTTT
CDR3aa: CASSWTGTGELFF

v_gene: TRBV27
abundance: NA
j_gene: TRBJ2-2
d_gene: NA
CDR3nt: TGTGCCAGCAGTTTATCGTTGGGGGAGGCGAACACCGGGGAGCTGTTTTTT
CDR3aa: CASSLSLGEANTGELFF

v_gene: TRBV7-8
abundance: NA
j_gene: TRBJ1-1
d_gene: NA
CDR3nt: TGTGCCAGCAGCTTACCGGACCAGGGCGGAGCTAACCCTGAAGCTTTCTTT
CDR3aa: CASSLPDQGGANPEAFF

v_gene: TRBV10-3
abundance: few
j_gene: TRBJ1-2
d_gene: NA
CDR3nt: TGTGCCATCTCAGTGGGAGGGTTTTTTTGGAGTGGCTACACCTTC
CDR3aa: CAISVGGFFWSGYTF

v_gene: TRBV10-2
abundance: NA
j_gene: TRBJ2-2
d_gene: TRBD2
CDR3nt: TGCGCCAGCAGGAAATTAGCGGGAGGGTGGACCGGGGAGCTGTTTTTT
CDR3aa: CASRKLAGGWTGELFF

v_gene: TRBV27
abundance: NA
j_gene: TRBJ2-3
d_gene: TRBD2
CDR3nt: TGTGCCAGCAAGCCGGGAGGGTACCCAGATACGCAGTATTTT
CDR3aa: CASKPGGYPDTQYF

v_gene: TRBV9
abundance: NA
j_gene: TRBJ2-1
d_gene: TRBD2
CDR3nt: TGTGCCAGCAGCGGAGGTGGGACTAGCGGGAGCTATGAGCAGTTCTTC
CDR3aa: CASSGGGTSGSYEQFF

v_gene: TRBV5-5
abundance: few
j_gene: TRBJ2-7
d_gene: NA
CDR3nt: TGTGCCAGCAGCTCCCTTGGGGGGGCGCGTGAGCAGTACTTC
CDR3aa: CASSSLGGAREQYF

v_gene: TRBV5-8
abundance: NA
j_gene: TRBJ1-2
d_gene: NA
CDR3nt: TGTGCCAGCAGCCCCCTAGATAAACTTAACTATGGCTACACCTTC
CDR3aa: CASSPLDKLNYGYTF

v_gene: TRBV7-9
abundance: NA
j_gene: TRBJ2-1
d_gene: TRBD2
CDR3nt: TGTGCCAGCAGCGTTCTAGCGGGAGAGGGAAATGAGCAGTTCTTC
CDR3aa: CASSVLAGEGNEQFF

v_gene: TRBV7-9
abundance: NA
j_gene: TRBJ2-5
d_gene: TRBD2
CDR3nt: TGTGCCAGCAGCTTCGGTTTAGCGGGAGTTGGAGAGACCCAGTACTTC
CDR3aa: CASSFGLAGVGETQYF

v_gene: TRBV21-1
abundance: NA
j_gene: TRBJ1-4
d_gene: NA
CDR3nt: TGTGCCAGCAGCAAAGGAGGGGGACCTAATGAAAAACTGTTTTTT
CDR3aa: CASSKGGGPNEKLFF

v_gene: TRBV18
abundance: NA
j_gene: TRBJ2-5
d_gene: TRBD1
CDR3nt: TGTGCCAGCTCACCACCGGAGACAGGGGGGGGTGAGACCCAGTACTTC
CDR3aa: CASSPPETGGGETQYF

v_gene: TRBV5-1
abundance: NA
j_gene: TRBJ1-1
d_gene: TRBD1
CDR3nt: TGCGCCAGCAGCATATACAGGGGGCACACTGAAGCTTTCTTT
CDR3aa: CASSIYRGHTEAFF

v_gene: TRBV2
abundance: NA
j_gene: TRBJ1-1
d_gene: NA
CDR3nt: TGTGCCAGCAGTGAACCCCGCGAAGAGCCTGAAGCTTTCTTT
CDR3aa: CASSEPREEPEAFF

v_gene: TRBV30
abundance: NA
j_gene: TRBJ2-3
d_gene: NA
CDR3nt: TGTGCCTGGAGCACCCAGGGTGGGAGCACAGATACGCAGTATTTT
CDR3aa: CAWSTQGGSTDTQYF

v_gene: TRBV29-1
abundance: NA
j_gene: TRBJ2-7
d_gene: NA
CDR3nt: TGCAGCGTTGTCTCTCATCGCGGGACCCGCTACGAGCAGTACTTC
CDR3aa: CSVVSHRGTRYEQYF

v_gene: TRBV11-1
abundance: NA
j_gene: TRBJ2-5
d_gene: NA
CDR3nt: TGTGCCAGCAGCCGGCGGCAGGGCCTGGAGACCCAGTACTTC
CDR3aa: CASSRRQGLETQYF

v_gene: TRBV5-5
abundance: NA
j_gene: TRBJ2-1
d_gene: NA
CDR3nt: TGTGCCAGCAGCTTCGGGGGTGAGATTGAGCAGTTCTTC
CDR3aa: CASSFGGEIEQFF

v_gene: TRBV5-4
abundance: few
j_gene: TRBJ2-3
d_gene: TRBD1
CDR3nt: TGTGCCAGCAGAACGGGACAGATATCTAGCACAGATACGCAGTATTTT
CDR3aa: CASRTGQISSTDTQYF

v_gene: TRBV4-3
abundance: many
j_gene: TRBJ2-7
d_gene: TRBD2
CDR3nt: TGCGCCAGCAGCCAAGAGCCTAGCGGGGGCTACGAGCAGTACTTC
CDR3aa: CASSQEPSGGYEQYF

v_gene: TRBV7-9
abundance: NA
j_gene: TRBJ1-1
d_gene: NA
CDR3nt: TGTGCCAGCAGCTTAAACAGGGTGGGTATTTTCTTT
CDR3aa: CASSLNRVGIFF

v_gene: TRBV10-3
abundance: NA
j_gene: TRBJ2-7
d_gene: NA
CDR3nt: TGTGCCATCAGTGGACAGGAAACATTTAGCGAGCAGTACTTC
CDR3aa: CAISGQETFSEQYF

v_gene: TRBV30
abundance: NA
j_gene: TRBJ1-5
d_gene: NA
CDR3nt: TGTGCCTGGAGTAGGGGAGGTGGAAATCAGCCCCAGCATTTT
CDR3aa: CAWSRGGGNQPQHF